What follows describes a single T cell receptor beta chain. These data come from a study of blood T cell repertoires in COVID-19. Study information: The United States, Italy and Spain were the sources of the acute and convalescent COVID-19 samples. PBMCs, B-cell-depleted T cells, or T cells provided the cDNA or gDNA that made up the material.

Per the germline V gene, CDR1 is MNHEY and CDR2 is SMNVEV (reference sequence). This CDR3 is 12 amino acids long. V lost 6 bases and J 6 bases, leaving 11 bases between the germline ends. The table came from immunoSEQ multiplex PCR; TCRdb's copy has only in-frame clones and leaves some out. Among about 210,000 clones listed, approximately 89% were seen once. This sequence was found in a woman between 35 and 50 years old with acute or convalescent COVID-19. The sequenced sample was peripheral blood. V and J are TRBV27 and TRBJ1-1; D uncertain. The CDR3 DNA follows: TGTGCCAGCAGAGGACTGGGCGCTGAAGCTTTCTTT. This gives the protein CASRGLGAEAFF.